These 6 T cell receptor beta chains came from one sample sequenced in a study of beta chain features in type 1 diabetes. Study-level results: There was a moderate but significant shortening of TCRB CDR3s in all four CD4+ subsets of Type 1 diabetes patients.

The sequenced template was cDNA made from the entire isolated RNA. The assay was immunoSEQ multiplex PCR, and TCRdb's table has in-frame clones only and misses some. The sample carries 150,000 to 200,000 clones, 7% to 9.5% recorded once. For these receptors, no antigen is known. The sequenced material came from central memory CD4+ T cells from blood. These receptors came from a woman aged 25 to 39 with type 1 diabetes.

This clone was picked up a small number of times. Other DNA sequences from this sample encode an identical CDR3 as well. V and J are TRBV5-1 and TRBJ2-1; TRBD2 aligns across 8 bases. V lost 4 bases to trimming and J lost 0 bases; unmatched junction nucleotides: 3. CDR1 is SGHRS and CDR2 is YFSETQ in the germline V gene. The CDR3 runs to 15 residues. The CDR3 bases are TGCGCCAGCAGCACCAGCGGGAGCTCCTACAATGAGCAGTTCTTC. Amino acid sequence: CASSTSGSSYNEQFF. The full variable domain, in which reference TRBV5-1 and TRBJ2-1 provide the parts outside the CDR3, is KAGVTQTPRYLIKTRGQQVTLSCSPISGHRSVSWYQQTPGQGLQFLFEYFSETQRNKGNFPGRFSGRQFSNSRSEMNVSTLELGDSALYLCASSTSGSSYNEQFFGPGTRLTVL.

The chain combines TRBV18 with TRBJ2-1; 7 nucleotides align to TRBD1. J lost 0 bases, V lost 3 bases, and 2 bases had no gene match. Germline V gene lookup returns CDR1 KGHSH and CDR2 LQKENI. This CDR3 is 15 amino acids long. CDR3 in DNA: TGTGCCAGCTCACCGGACAGGCTCTCCTACAATGAGCAGTTCTTC. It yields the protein CASSPDRLSYNEQFF. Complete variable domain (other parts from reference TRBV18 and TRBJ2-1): NAGVMQNPRHLVRRRGQEARLRCSPMKGHSHVYWYRQLPEEGLKFMVYLQKENIIDESGMPKERFSAEFPKEGPSILRIQQVVRGDSAAYFCASSPDRLSYNEQFFGPGTRLTVL.

CDR3 nucleotide sequence: TGCAGCGTTCGGACTAGCGGGCTTTCCGGGGAGCTGTTTTTT. As protein: CSVRTSGLSGELFF. The chain links TRBV29-1 to TRBJ2-2; 11 nucleotides align to TRBD2. The CDR3 extends over 14 amino acids. Germline lookup yields CDR1 SQVTM and CDR2 ANQGSEA. The V and J ends lost 5 bases and 6 bases, in that order; junction bases with no gene match: 5.

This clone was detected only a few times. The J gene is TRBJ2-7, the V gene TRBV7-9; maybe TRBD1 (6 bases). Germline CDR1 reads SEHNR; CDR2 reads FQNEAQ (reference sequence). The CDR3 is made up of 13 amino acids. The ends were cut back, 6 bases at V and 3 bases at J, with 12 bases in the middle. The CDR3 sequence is CASSLQGFYEQYF. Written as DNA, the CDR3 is TGTGCCAGCAGTCTACAGGGTTTCTACGAGCAGTACTTC. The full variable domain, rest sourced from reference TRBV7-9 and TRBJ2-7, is DTGVSQNPRHKITKRGQNVTFRCDPISEHNRLYWYRQTLGQGPEFLTYFQNEAQLEKSRLLSDRFSAERPKGSFSTLEIQRTEQGDSAMYLCASSLQGFYEQYFGPGTRLTVT.

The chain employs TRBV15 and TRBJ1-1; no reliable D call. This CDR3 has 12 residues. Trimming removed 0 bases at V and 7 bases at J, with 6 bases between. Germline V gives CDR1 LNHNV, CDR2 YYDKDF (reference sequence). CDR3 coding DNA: TGTGCCACCAGCAGAGAGGACTTTGAAGCTTTCTTT. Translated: CATSREDFEAFF.

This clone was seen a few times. CDR3 coding DNA: TGCAGCGTTGGACTTACCTACGAGCAGTACTTC. Its protein is CSVGLTYEQYF. This sequence joins TRBV29-1 and TRBJ2-7; no reliable D call. The CDR3 is 11 amino acids. Trimming shortened V by 4 bases and J by 2 bases, and 6 bases separated the two germline ends. The germline V gene has CDR1 SQVTM and CDR2 ANQGSEA.